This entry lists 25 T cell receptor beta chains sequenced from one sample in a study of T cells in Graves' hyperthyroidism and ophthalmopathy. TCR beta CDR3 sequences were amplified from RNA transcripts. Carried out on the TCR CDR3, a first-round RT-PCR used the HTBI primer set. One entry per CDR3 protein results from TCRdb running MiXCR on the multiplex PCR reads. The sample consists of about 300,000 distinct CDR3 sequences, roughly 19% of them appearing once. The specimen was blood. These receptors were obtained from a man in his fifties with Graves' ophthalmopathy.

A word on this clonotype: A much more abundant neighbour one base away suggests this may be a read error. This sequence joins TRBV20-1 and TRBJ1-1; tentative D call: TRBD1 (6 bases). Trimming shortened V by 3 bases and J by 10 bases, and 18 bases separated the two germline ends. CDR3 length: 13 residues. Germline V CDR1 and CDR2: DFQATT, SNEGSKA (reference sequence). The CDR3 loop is CSARFSGASGAFF. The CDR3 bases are TGCAGTGCTAGGTTTTCAGGGGCCTCTGGAGCTTTCTTT.

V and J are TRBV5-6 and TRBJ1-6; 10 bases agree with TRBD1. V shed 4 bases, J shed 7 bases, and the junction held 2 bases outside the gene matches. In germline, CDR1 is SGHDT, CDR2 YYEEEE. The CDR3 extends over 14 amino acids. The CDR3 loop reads CASSRDRGNSPLHF. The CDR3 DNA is TGTGCCAGCAGCCGGGACAGGGGAAATTCACCCCTCCACTTT.

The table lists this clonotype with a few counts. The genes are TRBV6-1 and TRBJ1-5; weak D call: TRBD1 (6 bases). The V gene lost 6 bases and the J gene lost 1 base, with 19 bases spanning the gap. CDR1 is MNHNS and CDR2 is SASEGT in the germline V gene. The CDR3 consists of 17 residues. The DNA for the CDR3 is TGTGCCAGCAGGGGACAAGGGGGGACGTTAAGCAATCAGCCCCAGCATTTT. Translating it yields CASRGQGGTLSNQPQHF.

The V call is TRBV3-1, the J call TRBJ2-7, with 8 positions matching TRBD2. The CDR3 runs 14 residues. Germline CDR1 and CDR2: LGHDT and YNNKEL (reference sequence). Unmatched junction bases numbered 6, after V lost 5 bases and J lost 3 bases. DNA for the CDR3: TGTGCCAGCAGCGAATTTAGCGGGAACTACGAGCAGTACTTC. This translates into CASSEFSGNYEQYF.

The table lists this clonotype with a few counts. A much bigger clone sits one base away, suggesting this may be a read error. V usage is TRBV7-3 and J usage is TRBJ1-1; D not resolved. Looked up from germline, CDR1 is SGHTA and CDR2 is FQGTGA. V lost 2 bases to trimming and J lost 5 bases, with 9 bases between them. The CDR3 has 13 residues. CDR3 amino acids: CASSLLEKTEAFF. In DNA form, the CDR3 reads TGTGCCAGCAGCTTATTGGAGAAGACTGAAGCTTTCTTT.

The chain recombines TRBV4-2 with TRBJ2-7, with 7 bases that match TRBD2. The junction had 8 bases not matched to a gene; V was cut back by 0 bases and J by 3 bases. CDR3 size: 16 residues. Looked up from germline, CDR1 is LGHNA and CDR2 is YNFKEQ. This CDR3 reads CASSQDPPGGFYEQYF. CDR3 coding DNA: TGTGCCAGCAGCCAAGATCCCCCCGGGGGGTTCTACGAGCAGTACTTC.

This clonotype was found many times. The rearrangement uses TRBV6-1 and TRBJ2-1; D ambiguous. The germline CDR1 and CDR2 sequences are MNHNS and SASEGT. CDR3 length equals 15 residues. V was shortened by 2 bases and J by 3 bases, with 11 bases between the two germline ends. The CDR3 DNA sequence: TGTGCCAGCAGTGAAAGGAGTACCTACTACAATGAGCAGTTCTTC. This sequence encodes CASSERSTYYNEQFF.

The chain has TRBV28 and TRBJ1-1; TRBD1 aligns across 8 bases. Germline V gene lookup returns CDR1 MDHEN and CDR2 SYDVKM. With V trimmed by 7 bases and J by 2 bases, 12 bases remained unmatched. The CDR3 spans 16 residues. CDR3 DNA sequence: TGTGCCAGCACCCCCCCGGACAGGGTCCTCAACACTGAAGCTTTCTTT. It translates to CASTPPDRVLNTEAFF.

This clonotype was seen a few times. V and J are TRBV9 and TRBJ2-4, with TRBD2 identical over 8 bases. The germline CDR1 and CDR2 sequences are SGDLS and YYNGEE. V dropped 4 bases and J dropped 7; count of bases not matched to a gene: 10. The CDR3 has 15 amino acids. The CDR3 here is CASSPVWERENIQYF. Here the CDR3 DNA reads TGTGCCAGCAGCCCAGTTTGGGAGCGGGAGAACATTCAGTACTTC.

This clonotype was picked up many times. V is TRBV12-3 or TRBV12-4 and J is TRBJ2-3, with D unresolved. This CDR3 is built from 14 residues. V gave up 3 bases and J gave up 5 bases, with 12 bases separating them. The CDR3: CASSFLGALDTQYF. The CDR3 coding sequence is TGTGCCAGCAGTTTCCTCGGAGCGTTAGATACGCAGTATTTT.

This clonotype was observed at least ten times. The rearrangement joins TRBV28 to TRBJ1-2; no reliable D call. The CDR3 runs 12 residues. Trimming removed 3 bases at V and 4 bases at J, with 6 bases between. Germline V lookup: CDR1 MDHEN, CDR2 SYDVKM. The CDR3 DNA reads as TGTGCCAGCAGTTTCGGGTTCTATGGCTACACCTTC. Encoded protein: CASSFGFYGYTF.

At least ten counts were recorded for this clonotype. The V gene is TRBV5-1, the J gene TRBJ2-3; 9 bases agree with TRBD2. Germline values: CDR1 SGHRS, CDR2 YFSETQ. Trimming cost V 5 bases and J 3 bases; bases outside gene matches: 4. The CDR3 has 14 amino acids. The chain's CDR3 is CASRKREETDTQYF. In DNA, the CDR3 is TGCGCCAGCAGAAAGCGGGAGGAAACAGATACGCAGTATTTT.

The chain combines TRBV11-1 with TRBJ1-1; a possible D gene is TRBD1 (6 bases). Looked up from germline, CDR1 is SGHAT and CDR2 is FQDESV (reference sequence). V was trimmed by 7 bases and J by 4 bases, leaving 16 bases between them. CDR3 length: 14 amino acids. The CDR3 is CASKLGGSRTEAFF. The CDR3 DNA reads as TGTGCCAGCAAATTAGGGGGTTCCCGCACTGAAGCTTTCTTT.

Here the CDR3 DNA reads TGCAGTGCTTCAGAGGGCAGTCCTCCCAAAGATACGCAGTATTTT. Protein: CSASEGSPPKDTQYF. This chain links TRBV20-1 with TRBJ2-3; a possible D gene is TRBD2 (5 bases). Trimming took 5 bases from V and 5 from J, leaving 20 bases between them. Per the germline V gene, CDR1 is DFQATT and CDR2 is SNEGSKA (reference sequence). This CDR3 is built from 15 residues.

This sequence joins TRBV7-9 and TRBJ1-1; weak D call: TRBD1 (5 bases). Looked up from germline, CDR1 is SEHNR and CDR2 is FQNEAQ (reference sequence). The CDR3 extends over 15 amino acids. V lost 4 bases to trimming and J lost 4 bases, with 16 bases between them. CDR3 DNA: TGTGCCAGCAGCTCCTGGGACCCCCGAATCACTGAAGCTTTCTTT. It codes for CASSSWDPRITEAFF.

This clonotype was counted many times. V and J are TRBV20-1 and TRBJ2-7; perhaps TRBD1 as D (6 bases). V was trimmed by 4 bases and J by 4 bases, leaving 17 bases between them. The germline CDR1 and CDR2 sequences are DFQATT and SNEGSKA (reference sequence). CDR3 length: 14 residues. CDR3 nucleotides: TGCAGTGCTAACACCGGGACAAAAGCTTACGAGCAGTACTTC. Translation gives CSANTGTKAYEQYF.

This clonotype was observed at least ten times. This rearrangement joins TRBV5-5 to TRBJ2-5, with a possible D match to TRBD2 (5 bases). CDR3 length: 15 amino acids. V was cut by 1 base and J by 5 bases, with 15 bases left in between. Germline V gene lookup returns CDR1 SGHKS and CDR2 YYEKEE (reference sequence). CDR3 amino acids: CASSLYGLTTETQYF. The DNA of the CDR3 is TGTGCCAGCAGCTTGTACGGACTCACAACGGAGACCCAGTACTTC.

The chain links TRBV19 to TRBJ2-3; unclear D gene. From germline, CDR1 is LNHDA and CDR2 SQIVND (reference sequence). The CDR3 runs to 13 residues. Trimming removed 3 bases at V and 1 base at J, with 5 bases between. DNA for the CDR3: TGTGCCAGTAGTATTGAGCGCACAGATACGCAGTATTTT. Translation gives CASSIERTDTQYF.

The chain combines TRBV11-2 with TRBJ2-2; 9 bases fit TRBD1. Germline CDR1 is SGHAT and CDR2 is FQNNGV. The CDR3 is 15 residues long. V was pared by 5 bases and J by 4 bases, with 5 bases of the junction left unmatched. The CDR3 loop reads CASSGGQGTTGELFF. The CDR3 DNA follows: TGTGCCAGCAGCGGAGGACAGGGGACCACCGGGGAGCTGTTTTTT.

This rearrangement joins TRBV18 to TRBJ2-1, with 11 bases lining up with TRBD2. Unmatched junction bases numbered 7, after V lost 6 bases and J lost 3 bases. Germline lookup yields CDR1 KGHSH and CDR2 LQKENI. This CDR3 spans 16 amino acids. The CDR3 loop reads CASSLNLAGGYNEQFF. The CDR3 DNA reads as TGTGCCAGCTCCCTGAACCTAGCGGGAGGCTACAATGAGCAGTTCTTC.

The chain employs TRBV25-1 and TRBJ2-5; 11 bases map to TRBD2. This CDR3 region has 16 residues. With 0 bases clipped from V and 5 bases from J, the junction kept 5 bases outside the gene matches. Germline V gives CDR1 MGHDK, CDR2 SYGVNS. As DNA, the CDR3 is TGTGCCAGCAGTGAATACGTAGCGGGAGGGCCGGAGACCCAGTACTTC. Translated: CASSEYVAGGPETQYF.

CDR3: CASRSPYGYTF. The CDR3 DNA sequence: TGTGCCTCCCGTTCGCCCTATGGCTACACCTTC. The V gene is TRBV2, the J gene TRBJ1-2, with no clear D. CDR1 and CDR2 from the germline V gene are SNHLY and FYNNEI. This CDR3 has 11 amino acids. The ends were cut back, 11 bases at V and 4 bases at J, with 11 bases in the middle.

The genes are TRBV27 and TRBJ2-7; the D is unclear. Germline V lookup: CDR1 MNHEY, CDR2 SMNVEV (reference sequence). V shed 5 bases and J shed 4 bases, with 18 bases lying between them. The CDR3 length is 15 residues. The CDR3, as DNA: TGTGCCAGCAGTCCTGACTCCAATGGAGCATACGAGCAGTACTTC. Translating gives CASSPDSNGAYEQYF.

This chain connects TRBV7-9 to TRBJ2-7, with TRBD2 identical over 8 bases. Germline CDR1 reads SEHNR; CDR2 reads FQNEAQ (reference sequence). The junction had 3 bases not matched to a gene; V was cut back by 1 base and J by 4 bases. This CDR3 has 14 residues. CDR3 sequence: CASSLELAAYEQYF. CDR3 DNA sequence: TGTGCCAGCAGCTTAGAACTAGCGGCTTACGAGCAGTACTTC. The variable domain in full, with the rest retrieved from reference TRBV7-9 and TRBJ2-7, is DTGVSQNPRHKITKRGQNVTFRCDPISEHNRLYWYRQTLGQGPEFLTYFQNEAQLEKSRLLSDRFSAERPKGSFSTLEIQRTEQGDSAMYLCASSLELAAYEQYFGPGTRLTVT.

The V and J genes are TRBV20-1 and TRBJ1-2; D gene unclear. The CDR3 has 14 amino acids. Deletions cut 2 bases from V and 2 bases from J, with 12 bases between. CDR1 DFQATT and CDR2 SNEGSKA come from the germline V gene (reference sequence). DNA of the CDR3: TGCAGTGCTAGACTAGCCGCTGGGAACTATGGCTACACCTTC. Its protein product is CSARLAAGNYGYTF.